These 29 T cell receptor beta chains came from one sample sequenced in a study of blood T cell repertoires in COVID-19. The method was immunoSEQ multiplex PCR; TCRdb's version includes in-frame clones alone and lacks a portion of them. The profile shows some 230,000 clones, 85% to 90% of them singletons. The source material was peripheral blood. These receptors all stem from a woman aged 50 to 60 with COVID-19, enrolled during active disease.

The CDR3, as DNA: TGTGCCAGCAGCTTAGGGGACAGACTCAGCACAACTAATGAAAAACTGTTTTTT. Encoded protein: CASSLGDRLSTTNEKLFF. The rearrangement links TRBV11-3 to TRBJ1-4; TRBD1 matches 7 bases. This CDR3 has 18 residues. Germline CDR1 reads SGHNT; CDR2 reads YENEEA. The V gene end was trimmed by 1 base and the J gene end by 0 bases; junction bases not matched to a gene: 8.

The chain carries TRBV5-1 and TRBJ2-6; D perhaps matches TRBD2 (5 bases). This CDR3 has 17 residues. Trimming removed 0 bases at V and 0 bases at J, with 10 bases between. CDR1 and CDR2 from the germline V gene are SGHRS and YFSETQ. The CDR3 protein is CASSLGGGISGANVLTF. The CDR3 DNA reads as TGCGCCAGCAGCTTGGGCGGAGGTATCTCTGGGGCCAACGTCCTGACTTTC.

The V call is TRBV28, the J call TRBJ1-2; TRBD1 matches at 7 bases. Germline lookup yields CDR1 MDHEN and CDR2 SYDVKM. The CDR3 extends over 13 amino acids. V trimming: 2 bases; J trimming: 8 bases; junction bases outside the gene matches: 5. CDR3 sequence: CASSLPTGRGYTF. The CDR3 nucleotides read TGTGCCAGCAGTTTACCGACAGGGCGCGGCTACACCTTC.

V is TRBV13 and J is TRBJ2-7; 11 bases are shared with TRBD1. Germline V gives CDR1 PRHDT, CDR2 FYEKMQ (reference sequence). The V and J ends lost 5 bases and 9 bases, in that order; junction bases with no gene match: 9. CDR3 size: 14 residues. CDR3 residues: CASSHRTGGSRQYF. CDR3 nucleotides: TGTGCCAGCAGCCACCGGACAGGGGGCTCCAGGCAGTACTTC.

The chain carries TRBV7-2 and TRBJ1-6; 7 bases match TRBD1. V was clipped by 2 bases and J by 7 bases; unmatched bases: 5. CDR1 is SGHTA, CDR2 FQGNSA, per germline. This CDR3 is 15 amino acids long. Written as DNA, the CDR3 is TGTGCCAGCAGCTTACTTTCAGGGGGGAATTCACCCCTCCACTTT. Translation gives CASSLLSGGNSPLHF.

V and J are TRBV14 and TRBJ1-6; D uncertain. V lost 5 bases to trimming and J lost 5 bases, with 13 bases between them. The CDR3 extends over 15 amino acids. Germline CDR1 and CDR2: SGHDN and FVKESK. CDR3 nucleotide sequence: TGTGCCAGCAGCGCGGGCTGGTGGGATAATTCACCCCTCCACTTT. Encoded protein: CASSAGWWDNSPLHF. Together with reference TRBV14 and TRBJ1-6, the CDR3 gives the full variable domain: EAGVTQFPSHSVIEKGQTVTLRCDPISGHDNLYWYRRVMGKEIKFLLHFVKESKQDESGMPNNRFLAERTGGTYSTLKVQPAELEDSGVYFCASSAGWWDNSPLHFGNGTRLTVT.

The CDR3: CASSWDSTTGYEQYF. The CDR3 DNA reads TGTGCCAGCAGCTGGGACTCTACGACGGGCTACGAGCAGTACTTC. The chain joins TRBV5-5 to TRBJ2-7; D might be TRBD2 (6 bases). In germline, CDR1 is SGHKS, CDR2 YYEKEE (reference sequence). V was trimmed by 3 bases and J by 3 bases, leaving 16 bases between them. This CDR3 comprises 15 residues.

This sequence joins TRBV3-1 (or the pseudogene TRBV3-2) and TRBJ2-3, with a tentative D call TRBD1 (8 bases). Trimming took 4 bases from V and 3 from J, leaving 20 bases between them. This CDR3 region has 17 residues. Germline CDR1 reads LGHDT; CDR2 reads YNNKEL (reference sequence). The CDR3 region has the DNA TGTGCCAGCAGCCTCGGACAGGGCGGGAGAAGGACAGATACGCAGTATTTT. Translated: CASSLGQGGRRTDTQYF.

This rearrangement joins TRBV7-8 to TRBJ1-2; perhaps TRBD1 as D (5 bases). This CDR3 has 15 amino acids. Germline CDR1 and CDR2: SGHVS and FQNEAQ. V lost 3 bases, J lost 6 bases, and 17 bases lay in between. CDR3 bases: TGTGCCAGCAGCTTGCGGGACTTTAACAGGAATGGCTACACCTTC. It is translated as CASSLRDFNRNGYTF.

The gene calls are TRBV5-4 and TRBJ1-5, with D hard to call. Trimming cost V 2 bases and J 0 bases, with 9 bases left between them. CDR3 length: 15 amino acids. CDR1 is SGHNT and CDR2 is YYREEE in the germline V gene (reference sequence). For the CDR3, the DNA is TGTGCCAGCAGCTTAGGAGGGTCTAGCAATCAGCCCCAGCATTTT. Translation gives CASSLGGSSNQPQHF.

In its sample, this clone was seen once. The chain employs TRBV25-1 and TRBJ2-7; possibly TRBD1 for D (6 bases). Trimming removed 7 bases from V and 7 bases from J, with 17 bases in between. Germline V lookup: CDR1 MGHDK, CDR2 SYGVNS. The CDR3 consists of 13 residues. The chain's CDR3 is CASKGGRGREQYF. The CDR3 DNA reads TGTGCCAGCAAGGGTGGCAGGGGACGGGAGCAGTACTTC.

This clone was seen just once. Different DNA sequences within this sample yield the same CDR3. The chain uses TRBV5-1 and TRBJ1-3, with D hard to call. Trimming removed 0 bases at V and 2 bases at J, with 6 bases between. This CDR3 comprises 14 residues. Per germline, CDR1 SGHRS and CDR2 YFSETQ. The DNA for the CDR3 is TGCGCCAGCAGCTTGGCCGGTGCTGGAAACACCATATATTTT. Its translation is CASSLAGAGNTIYF.

The V and J genes are TRBV3-1 (or the pseudogene TRBV3-2) and TRBJ2-7, with 10 bases matching TRBD1. The V gene's germline CDR1 is LGHDT and CDR2 YNNKEL (reference sequence). Losses at the gene ends were 2 bases for V and 3 bases for J; bases not matched to a gene: 4. The CDR3 runs to 15 residues. The CDR3 nucleotides read TGTGCCAGCAGCCAAATGGGGACAGGGGTCTACGAGCAGTACTTC. The encoded protein is CASSQMGTGVYEQYF.

On this clone: The same CDR3 is also encoded by other DNA sequences in this sample. The chain is built from TRBV5-1 and TRBJ2-5, with unresolved D. The CDR3 has 12 residues. The V end lost 0 bases, the J end lost 4 bases, and 4 bases lay between the germline ends. Germline CDR1 is SGHRS and CDR2 is YFSETQ. The CDR3 region has the DNA TGCGCCAGCAGCTTGGCCCGAGAGACCCAGTACTTC. Its translation: CASSLARETQYF. Full variable domain (remainder filled in from reference TRBV5-1 and TRBJ2-5): KAGVTQTPRYLIKTRGQQVTLSCSPISGHRSVSWYQQTPGQGLQFLFEYFSETQRNKGNFPGRFSGRQFSNSRSEMNVSTLELGDSALYLCASSLARETQYFGPGTRLLVL.

This chain uses TRBV28 with TRBJ1-5, with a possible D match to TRBD1 (5 bases). This CDR3 is 15 amino acids long. Germline V lookup: CDR1 MDHEN, CDR2 SYDVKM. V lost 5 bases and J 3 bases, leaving 14 bases between the germline ends. Written as DNA, the CDR3 is TGTGCCAGCAGTGGTCATGACAGACTCAATCAGCCCCAGCATTTT. Amino acids: CASSGHDRLNQPQHF.

This clone was recorded only once. This rearrangement joins TRBV7-9 to TRBJ1-2; possibly TRBD1 for D (6 bases). V lost 5 bases and J lost 2, with 12 bases in between. There are 14 residues in the CDR3. Germline lookup yields CDR1 SEHNR and CDR2 FQNEAQ (reference sequence). The CDR3 DNA reads TGTGCCAGCAGCGCGACAGGAGCAAACTATGGCTACACCTTC. Translated: CASSATGANYGYTF.

The rearrangement links TRBV5-4 to TRBJ1-1, with D possibly TRBD1 on 6 matching bases. Germline CDR1 is SGHNT and CDR2 is YYREEE (reference sequence). The CDR3 runs 15 residues. The V gene lost 7 bases and the J gene lost 5 bases, with 21 bases spanning the gap. The CDR3 spells CASGGGGVRQTEAFF. The DNA for the CDR3 is TGTGCCAGCGGTGGGGGGGGCGTAAGGCAGACTGAAGCTTTCTTT.

The V and J genes are TRBV27 and TRBJ2-2, with TRBD1 matching over 12 bases. J was trimmed by 7 bases and V by 4 bases; bases with no gene match: 10. CDR1 is MNHEY and CDR2 is SMNVEV in the germline V gene (reference sequence). The CDR3 is 17 amino acids. The CDR3 sequence: CASSSRTGTGGIGELFF. The CDR3 DNA reads as TGTGCCAGCAGTTCCCGAACCGGGACAGGGGGCATCGGGGAGCTGTTTTTT.

CDR3 bases: TGTGCCAGTACTGGGCCGTCGAAAGTTGACACCGGGGAGCTGTTTTTT. It translates to CASTGPSKVDTGELFF. The chain is built from TRBV19 and TRBJ2-2; D call uncertain. The CDR3 extends over 16 amino acids. Germline CDR1 LNHDA, CDR2 SQIVND (reference sequence). V lost 7 bases, J lost 3 bases, and 18 bases lay in between. Full variable domain (outside the CDR3, taken from reference TRBV19 and TRBJ2-2): DGGITQSPKYLFRKEGQNVTLSCEQNLNHDAMYWYRQDPGQGLRLIYYSQIVNDFQKGDIAEGYSVSREKKESFPLTVTSAQKNPTAFYLCASTGPSKVDTGELFFGEGSRLTVL.

This chain connects TRBV24-1 to TRBJ2-7; perhaps TRBD1 as D (5 bases). There are 13 residues in the CDR3. The V end was cut by 9 bases, the J end by 1 base, with 12 bases between. The germline CDR1 and CDR2 sequences are KGHDR and SFDVKD. The CDR3 DNA sequence: TGTGCCACCTGTCGAGACAGTTCCTACGAGCAGTACTTC. Translated, it gives CATCRDSSYEQYF.

The V gene is TRBV6-5, the J gene TRBJ2-7; a possible D gene is TRBD2 (7 bases). V gave up 0 bases and J gave up 6 bases, with 9 bases separating them. The CDR3 runs to 13 residues. Germline-derived CDR1 and CDR2 are MNHEY and SVGAGI. The CDR3, as DNA: TGTGCCAGCAGTTACTCACGGGGGGCCGAGCAGTACGTC. Translated: CASSYSRGAEQYV.

This clone showed up just once. The CDR3 region is CASSLAARQGGRAFF. The CDR3 DNA follows: TGCGCCAGCAGCTTGGCCGCTCGTCAGGGGGGAAGGGCTTTCTTT. The chain combines TRBV5-1 with TRBJ1-1; TRBD1 matches 7 bases. This CDR3 has 15 amino acids. The J segment lost 11 bases and the V segment lost 0 bases, leaving 13 bases of the junction unmatched. CDR1 and CDR2 from the germline V gene are SGHRS and YFSETQ.

The chain combines TRBV6-4 with TRBJ2-7; the match to TRBD1 covers 7 bases. CDR1 and CDR2 (germline): MRHNA, SNTAGT. The CDR3 is made up of 19 amino acids. The J segment lost 0 bases and the V segment lost 6 bases, leaving 20 bases of the junction unmatched. The CDR3 loop reads CASRAPTGVAPPSSYEQYV. Here the CDR3 DNA reads TGTGCCAGCAGGGCCCCTACAGGGGTCGCGCCTCCGAGCTCCTACGAGCAGTACGTC.

The V call is TRBV6-6, the J call TRBJ2-1; 8 bases line up with TRBD2. Germline V lookup: CDR1 MNHNY, CDR2 SVGAGI (reference sequence). The V segment lost 5 bases and the J segment 7 bases; nucleotides outside the gene matches: 7. The CDR3 length is 14 residues. CDR3 residues: CASSMISGVNEQFF. CDR3 sequence (DNA): TGTGCCAGCAGTATGATTAGCGGGGTGAATGAGCAGTTCTTC.

The chain employs TRBV5-1 and TRBJ2-7; TRBD2 agrees at 7 bases. The CDR3 is 14 amino acids. V lost 6 bases and J lost 2; bases outside the gene matches: 8. Germline assignment: CDR1 SGHRS and CDR2 YFSETQ. For the CDR3, the DNA is TGCGCCAGCAACCGCGGGGGTTCTACCTACGAGCAGTACTTC. Amino acids: CASNRGGSTYEQYF.

The V and J genes are TRBV10-3 and TRBJ2-7, with 7 bases that match TRBD1. V lost 8 bases and J lost 0; bases outside the gene matches: 1. From germline, CDR1 is ENHRY and CDR2 SYGVKD. The CDR3 extends over 12 amino acids. The CDR3 DNA is TGTGCCATCGGGACAGCCTCCTACGAGCAGTACGTC. Protein: CAIGTASYEQYV.

The rearrangement uses TRBV30 and TRBJ1-2; D gene uncertain. Germline V lookup: CDR1 GTSNPN, CDR2 SVGIG (reference sequence). This CDR3 is 11 amino acids long. For the CDR3, the DNA is TGTGCTCTGAGGCCCGACGTCAGCTACACCTTC. Translated: CALRPDVSYTF.

The chain is built from TRBV18 and TRBJ1-1; 10 bases fit TRBD1. J gave up 0 bases and V 1 base, and 5 bases lay outside the gene matches. The CDR3 extends over 17 amino acids. Per the germline V gene, CDR1 is KGHSH and CDR2 is LQKENI. DNA of the CDR3: TGTGCCAGCTCACCACAATCGACAGGGGGCATGAACACTGAAGCTTTCTTT. Its translation: CASSPQSTGGMNTEAFF.

The rearrangement joins TRBV30 to TRBJ2-2; 9 positions match TRBD2. V shed 2 bases and J 1 base; nucleotides not matched to a gene: 5. This CDR3 has 16 residues. Germline values: CDR1 GTSNPN, CDR2 SVGIG (reference sequence). The CDR3 protein is CAWSRVAGVNTGELFF. CDR3 DNA sequence: TGTGCCTGGAGTAGGGTAGCGGGGGTGAACACCGGGGAGCTGTTTTTT.